These 10 T cell receptor beta chains share one sample of origin, sequenced in a study of CD8+CD57+ T cells in acquired aplastic anemia. Previously, flow cytometry had revealed CD8+CD57+ cell expansion in the patients chosen for sequencing. According to the study, genomic DNA was the template for TCR beta VDJ and CDR3 profiling. TCRdb fed the reads into MiXCR, producing one record per CDR3 protein. The sample records a few hundred thousand distinct CDR3 sequences, around a third being singletons. Sequenced sample: sorted CD4+, CD8+, or CD8+CD57+ T cells (not recorded which) from PBMCs. All receptors come from a human donor with aplastic anemia.

Worth noting for this clonotype: This clone may be a read error of a much larger clone one base away. The V and J genes are TRBV20-1 and TRBJ1-6, with a possible D match to TRBD1 (6 bases). The CDR3 sequence is 15 residues long. From germline, CDR1 is DFQATT and CDR2 SNEGSKA (reference sequence). The V end was cut by 6 bases, the J end by 15 bases, with 27 bases between. The CDR3 reads CSADPGGVSSPLLHF. The CDR3 DNA is TGCAGTGCCGATCCGGGGGGCGTCTCCTCCCCCCTCCTCCACTTT.

The rearrangement uses TRBV13 and TRBJ2-5, with 7 bases fitting TRBD2. The germline gives CDR1 PRHDT, CDR2 FYEKMQ (reference sequence). The V and J ends lost 3 bases and 5 bases, in that order; junction bases with no gene match: 12. The CDR3 has 16 residues. The CDR3 spells CASSFGLGGARETQYF. CDR3 in DNA: TGTGCCAGCAGCTTTGGACTAGGAGGGGCTCGGGAGACCCAGTACTTC. The entire variable domain, with the rest obtained from reference TRBV13 and TRBJ2-5, is as follows: AAGVIQSPRHLIKEKRETATLKCYPIPRHDTVYWYQQGPGQDPQFLISFYEKMQSDKGSIPDRFSAQQFSDYHSELNMSSLELGDSALYFCASSFGLGGARETQYFGPGTRLLVL.

Notes on this clonotype: A much larger clone lies one base from this, so it may be a read error. The DNA of the CDR3 is TGTGCCAGCAGAGTTGGACAGGGTACCGTGAGCACTGAAGCTTTCTTT. Encoded protein: CASRVGQGTVSTEAFF. The chain uses TRBV2 and TRBJ1-1; 8 bases align to TRBD1. Germline trimming cut 6 bases from V and 4 bases from J; bases unmatched to any gene: 13. Germline loops: CDR1 SNHLY, CDR2 FYNNEI. The CDR3 totals 16 residues.

This clonotype was observed many times. The rearrangement uses TRBV20-1 and TRBJ1-6; possibly TRBD1 for D (6 bases). There are 14 residues in the CDR3. Germline loops: CDR1 DFQATT, CDR2 SNEGSKA (reference sequence). Trimming took off 7 bases at V and 5 bases at J, with 15 bases between the two ends. The CDR3 coding sequence is TGCAGTGTTGGGGGGGCCGGAGATAATTCACCCCTCCACTTT. Amino acid sequence: CSVGGAGDNSPLHF.

This rearrangement joins TRBV11-1 to TRBJ2-1, with 8 bases fitting TRBD2. Germline V lookup: CDR1 SGHAT, CDR2 FQDESV (reference sequence). The CDR3 runs 16 residues. V trimming: 6 bases; J trimming: 2 bases; junction bases outside the gene matches: 9. This CDR3 reads CASSGSGNFPYNEQFF. Written as DNA, the CDR3 is TGTGCCAGCAGTGGTAGCGGGAATTTCCCCTACAATGAGCAGTTCTTC.

The CDR3 coding sequence is TGTGCCAGCAGCCACCTGGGACGGTATAATTCACCCCTCCACTTT. Translation gives CASSHLGRYNSPLHF. This chain uses TRBV14 with TRBJ1-6; possibly TRBD1 for D (5 bases). V lost 3 bases and J lost 4, with 10 bases in between. The germline V gene has CDR1 SGHDN and CDR2 FVKESK. The CDR3 runs to 15 residues.

By frequency in the sample, this clonotype is medium-sized (0.01 to 0.1%). The chain couples TRBV29-1 to TRBJ2-7; TRBD2 matches at 11 bases. The CDR3 runs to 14 residues. The V segment lost 4 bases and the J segment 4 bases; nucleotides outside the gene matches: 6. Germline loops: CDR1 SQVTM, CDR2 ANQGSEA. The CDR3: CSVVQASGGYEQYF. Here the CDR3 DNA reads TGCAGCGTTGTTCAGGCTAGCGGGGGGTACGAGCAGTACTTC.

On this clonotype itself: No DNA is shown, since the ends of the CDR3 on it are uncertain; the CDR3 is the one TCRdb lists. This chain connects TRBV7-5 to TRBJ1-5; the D call of TRBD1 is as the table states it, not checked on the DNA. TRBV7-5 is listed as a pseudogene. A total of 16 residues make up the CDR3, ends included. The chain's CDR3 is CISVPEAHDRSQPQHF.

About this clonotype itself: This may be a read error: a much more frequent sequence differs by one nucleotide. The chain uses TRBV12-3 or TRBV12-4 and TRBJ1-2; unclear D gene. V was cut by 6 bases and J by 4 bases, with 9 bases left in between. The CDR3 runs 12 residues. The DNA for the CDR3 is TGTGCCAGCAGCCCCGGGGTCTATGGCTACACCTTC. This encodes CASSPGVYGYTF.

This clonotype was seen a few times. The gene calls are TRBV11-1 and TRBJ1-1; TRBD1 is a possible D gene (6 bases). Germline lookup yields CDR1 SGHAT and CDR2 FQDESV (reference sequence). CDR3 size: 16 residues. The V end lost 5 bases, the J end lost 6 bases, and 22 bases lay between the germline ends. The DNA of the CDR3 is TGTGCCAGCAGCACCGGGACATCGGTATCGTGGGCTGAAGCTTTCTTT. Residues: CASSTGTSVSWAEAFF.